This T cell receptor (beta chain) appears in the sequencing data of a study of T cells of healthy individuals. CDR3 size: 14 residues. The germline V gene has CDR1 LNHNV and CDR2 YYDKDF (reference sequence). The germline V and J ends were trimmed by 0 bases and 0 bases, with 4 bases remaining between them. In TCRdb, the 5' RACE reads were re-called with MiXCR into one record per CDR3 protein. Of 60,000 to 75,000 distinct CDR3 sequences in the sample, under 20% are singletons; the top ten hold less than 6%. The clonotype originates from a human donor in good health. The J gene is TRBJ2-3, the V gene TRBV15; D not resolved. The CDR3 sequence: CATSREASTDTQYF. The CDR3, as DNA: TGTGCCACCAGCAGAGAGGCTAGCACAGATACGCAGTATTTT.